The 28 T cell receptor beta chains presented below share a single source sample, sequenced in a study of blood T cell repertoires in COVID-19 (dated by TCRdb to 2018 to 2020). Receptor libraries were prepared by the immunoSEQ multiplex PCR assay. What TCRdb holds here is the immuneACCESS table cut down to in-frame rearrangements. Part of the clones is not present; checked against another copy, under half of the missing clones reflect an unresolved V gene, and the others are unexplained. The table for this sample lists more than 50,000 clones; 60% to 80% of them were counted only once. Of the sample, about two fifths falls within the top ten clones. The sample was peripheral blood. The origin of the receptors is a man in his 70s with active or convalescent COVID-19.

CDR3: CATRGISETQYF. The CDR3 DNA follows: TGTGCCACGCGAGGAATTTCAGAGACCCAGTACTTC. This chain joins TRBV7-9 and TRBJ2-5, with D hard to call. The germline V and J ends were trimmed by 10 bases and 4 bases, with 13 bases remaining between them. Looked up from germline, CDR1 is SEHNR and CDR2 is FQNEAQ (reference sequence). The CDR3 contains 12 residues.

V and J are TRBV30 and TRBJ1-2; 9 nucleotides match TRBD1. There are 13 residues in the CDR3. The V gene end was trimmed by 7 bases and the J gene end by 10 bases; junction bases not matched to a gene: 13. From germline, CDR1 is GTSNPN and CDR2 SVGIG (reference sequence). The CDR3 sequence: CAYERTGVFDYTF. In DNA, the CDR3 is TGTGCCTACGAGAGGACAGGGGTGTTTGACTACACCTTC.

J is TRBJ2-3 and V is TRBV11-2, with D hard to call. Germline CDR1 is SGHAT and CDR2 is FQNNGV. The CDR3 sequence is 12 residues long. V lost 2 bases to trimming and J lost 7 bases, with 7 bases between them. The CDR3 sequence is CASSLSLYTQYF. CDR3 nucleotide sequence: TGTGCCAGCAGCTTATCTCTTTATACGCAGTATTTT.

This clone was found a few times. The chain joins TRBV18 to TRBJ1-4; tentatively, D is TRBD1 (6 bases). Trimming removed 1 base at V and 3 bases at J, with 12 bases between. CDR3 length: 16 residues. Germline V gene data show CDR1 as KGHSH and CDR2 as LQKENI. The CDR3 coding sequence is TGTGCCAGCTCACCACAAACCTCAGGGGCTAATGAAAAACTGTTTTTT. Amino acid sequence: CASSPQTSGANEKLFF. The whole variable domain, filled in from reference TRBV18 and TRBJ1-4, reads NAGVMQNPRHLVRRRGQEARLRCSPMKGHSHVYWYRQLPEEGLKFMVYLQKENIIDESGMPKERFSAEFPKEGPSILRIQQVVRGDSAAYFCASSPQTSGANEKLFFGSGTQLSVL.

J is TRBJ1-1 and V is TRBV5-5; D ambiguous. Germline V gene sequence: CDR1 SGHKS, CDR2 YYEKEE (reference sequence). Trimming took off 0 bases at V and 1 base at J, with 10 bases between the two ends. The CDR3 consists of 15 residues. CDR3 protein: CASSLASGKNTEAFF. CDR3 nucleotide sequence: TGTGCCAGCAGCTTGGCCTCCGGGAAGAACACTGAAGCTTTCTTT.

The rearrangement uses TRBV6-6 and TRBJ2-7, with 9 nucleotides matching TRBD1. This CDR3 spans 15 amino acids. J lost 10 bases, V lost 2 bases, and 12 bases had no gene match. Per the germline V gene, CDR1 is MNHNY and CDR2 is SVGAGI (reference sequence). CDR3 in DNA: TGTGCCAGCAGTTACATTTTGGACAGGGGTCGGGCACAGTACTTC. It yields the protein CASSYILDRGRAQYF.

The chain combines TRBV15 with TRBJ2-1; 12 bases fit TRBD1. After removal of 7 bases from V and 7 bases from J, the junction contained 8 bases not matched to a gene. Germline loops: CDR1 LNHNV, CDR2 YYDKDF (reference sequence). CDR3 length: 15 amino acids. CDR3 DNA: TGTGCCACCACCACCCGGGACAGGGGGCGGAATGAGCAGTTCTTC. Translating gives CATTTRDRGRNEQFF.

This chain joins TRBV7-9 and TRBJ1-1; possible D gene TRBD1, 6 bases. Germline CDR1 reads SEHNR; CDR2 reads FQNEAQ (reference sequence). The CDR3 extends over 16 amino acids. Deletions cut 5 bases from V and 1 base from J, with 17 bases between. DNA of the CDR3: TGTGCCAGCAGCCTAAAGATATACAGGGAGAACACTGAAGCTTTCTTT. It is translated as CASSLKIYRENTEAFF.

The chain's CDR3 is CASSRENTGELFF. CDR3 in DNA: TGTGCCAGCAGTCGAGAAAACACCGGGGAGCTGTTTTTT. The V gene is TRBV7-9, the J gene TRBJ2-2; D remains ambiguous. Deletions cut 6 bases from V and 2 bases from J, with 7 bases between. There are 13 residues in the CDR3. From germline, CDR1 is SEHNR and CDR2 FQNEAQ (reference sequence).

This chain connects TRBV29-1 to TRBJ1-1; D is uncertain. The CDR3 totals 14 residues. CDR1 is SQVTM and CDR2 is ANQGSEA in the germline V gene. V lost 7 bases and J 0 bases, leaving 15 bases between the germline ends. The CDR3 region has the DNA TGCAGCGAACAGAGCGGCCGTCTGAACACTGAAGCTTTCTTT. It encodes CSEQSGRLNTEAFF. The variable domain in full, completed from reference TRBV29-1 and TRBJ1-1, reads SAVISQKPSRDICQRGTSLTIQCQVDSQVTMMFWYRQQPGQSLTLIATANQGSEATYESGFVIDKFPISRPNLTFSTLTVSNMSPEDSSIYLCSEQSGRLNTEAFFGQGTRLTVV.

The CDR3 spells CASSYGAATDTQYF. For the CDR3, the DNA is TGTGCCAGCAGTTACGGGGCAGCCACAGATACGCAGTATTTT. The J gene is TRBJ2-3, the V gene TRBV6-5; TRBD1 might be the D (5 bases). Germline CDR1 reads MNHEY; CDR2 reads SVGAGI. V was trimmed by 2 bases and J by 2 bases, leaving 8 bases between them. The CDR3 has 14 amino acids.

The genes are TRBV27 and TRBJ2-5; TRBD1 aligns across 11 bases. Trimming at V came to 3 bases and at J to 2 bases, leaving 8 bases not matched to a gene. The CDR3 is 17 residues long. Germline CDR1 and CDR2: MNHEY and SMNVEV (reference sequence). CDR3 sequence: CASSLAKDRGRQETQYF. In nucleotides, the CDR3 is TGTGCCAGCAGTTTGGCCAAGGACAGGGGGCGGCAAGAGACCCAGTACTTC.

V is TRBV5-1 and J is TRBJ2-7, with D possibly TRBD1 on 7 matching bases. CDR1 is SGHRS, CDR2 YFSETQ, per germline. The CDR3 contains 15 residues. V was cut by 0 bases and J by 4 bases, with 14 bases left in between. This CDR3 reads CASSLAGGNGYEQYF. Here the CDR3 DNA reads TGCGCCAGCAGCTTGGCAGGGGGGAACGGGTACGAGCAGTACTTC.

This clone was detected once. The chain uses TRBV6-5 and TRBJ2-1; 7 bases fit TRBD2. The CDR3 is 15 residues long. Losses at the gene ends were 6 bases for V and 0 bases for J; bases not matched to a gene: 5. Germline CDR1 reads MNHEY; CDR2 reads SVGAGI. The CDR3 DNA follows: TGTGCCAGCAGAAAACCGGGGGGCTCCTACAATGAGCAGTTCTTC. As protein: CASRKPGGSYNEQFF.

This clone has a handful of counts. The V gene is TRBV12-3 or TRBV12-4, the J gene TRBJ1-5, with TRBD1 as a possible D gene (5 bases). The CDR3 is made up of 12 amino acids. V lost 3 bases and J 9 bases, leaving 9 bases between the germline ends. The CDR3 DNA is TGTGCCAGCAGTTTGGGGCAGGCGCCCCAGCATTTT. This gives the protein CASSLGQAPQHF.

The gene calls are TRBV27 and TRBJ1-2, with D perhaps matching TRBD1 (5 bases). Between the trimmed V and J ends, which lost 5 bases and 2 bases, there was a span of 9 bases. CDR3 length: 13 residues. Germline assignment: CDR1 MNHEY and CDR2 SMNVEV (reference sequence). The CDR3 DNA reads TGTGCCAGCAGTCAACAGGTGAACTATGGCTACACCTTC. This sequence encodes CASSQQVNYGYTF.

The CDR3 spells CASSSRGLETQYF. CDR3 bases: TGTGCCAGCAGTTCGCGAGGATTGGAGACCCAGTACTTC. The chain couples TRBV7-2 to TRBJ2-5; D gene unclear. V was trimmed by 6 bases and J by 5 bases, leaving 13 bases between them. CDR1 and CDR2 from the germline V gene are SGHTA and FQGNSA. CDR3 size: 13 residues. Full variable domain (rest looked up from reference TRBV7-2 and TRBJ2-5): GAGVSQSPSNKVTEKGKDVELRCDPISGHTALYWYRQSLGQGLEFLIYFQGNSAPDKSGLPSDRFSAERTGGSVSTLTIQRTQQEDSAVYLCASSSRGLETQYFGPGTRLLVL.

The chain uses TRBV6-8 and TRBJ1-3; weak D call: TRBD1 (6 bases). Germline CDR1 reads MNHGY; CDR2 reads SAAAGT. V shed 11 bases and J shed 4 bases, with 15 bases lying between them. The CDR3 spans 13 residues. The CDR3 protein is CALRGGQGNTIYF. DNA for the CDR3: TGTGCCTTGAGGGGGGGGCAAGGAAACACCATATATTTT.

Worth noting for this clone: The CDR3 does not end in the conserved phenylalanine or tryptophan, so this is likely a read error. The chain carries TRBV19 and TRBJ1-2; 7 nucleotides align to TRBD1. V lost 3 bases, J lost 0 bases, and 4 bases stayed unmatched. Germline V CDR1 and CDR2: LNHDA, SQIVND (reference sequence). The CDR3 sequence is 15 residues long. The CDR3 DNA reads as TGTGCCAGTAGTATCACAGGGGCGGCTAACTATGGCTACACCCTC. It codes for CASSITGAANYGYTL.

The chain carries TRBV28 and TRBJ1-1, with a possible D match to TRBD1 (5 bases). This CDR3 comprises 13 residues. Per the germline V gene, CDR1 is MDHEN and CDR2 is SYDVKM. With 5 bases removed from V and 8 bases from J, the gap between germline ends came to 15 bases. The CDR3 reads CASSLSPPGEAFF. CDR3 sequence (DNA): TGTGCCAGCAGTCTCAGCCCTCCAGGGGAAGCTTTCTTT.

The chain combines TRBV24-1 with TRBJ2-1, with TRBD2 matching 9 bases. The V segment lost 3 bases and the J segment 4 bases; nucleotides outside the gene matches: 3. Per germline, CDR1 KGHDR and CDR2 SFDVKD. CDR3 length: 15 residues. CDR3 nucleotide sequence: TGTGCCACCAGTGATGGAGCGGGGGGATACAATGAGCAGTTCTTC. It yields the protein CATSDGAGGYNEQFF.

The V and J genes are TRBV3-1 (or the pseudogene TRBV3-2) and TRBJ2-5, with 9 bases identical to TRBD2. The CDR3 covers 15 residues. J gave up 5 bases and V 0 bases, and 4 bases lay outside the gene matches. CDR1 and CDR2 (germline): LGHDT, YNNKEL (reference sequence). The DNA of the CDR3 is TGTGCCAGCAGCCAAGATTTAGCGGGAGTTGAGACCCAGTACTTC. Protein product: CASSQDLAGVETQYF.

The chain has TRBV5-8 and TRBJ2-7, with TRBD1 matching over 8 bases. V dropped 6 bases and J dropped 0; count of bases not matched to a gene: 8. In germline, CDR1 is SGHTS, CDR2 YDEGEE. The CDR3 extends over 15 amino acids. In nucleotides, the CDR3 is TGTGCCAGCACCAGGGGACAGGCCTTCTCCTACGAGCAGTACTTC. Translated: CASTRGQAFSYEQYF.

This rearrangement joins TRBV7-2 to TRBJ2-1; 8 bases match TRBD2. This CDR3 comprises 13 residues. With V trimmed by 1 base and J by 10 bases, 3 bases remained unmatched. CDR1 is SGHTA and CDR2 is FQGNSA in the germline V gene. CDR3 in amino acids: CASSLGAGGEQFF. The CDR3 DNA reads TGTGCCAGCAGCTTAGGGGCGGGGGGCGAGCAGTTCTTC.

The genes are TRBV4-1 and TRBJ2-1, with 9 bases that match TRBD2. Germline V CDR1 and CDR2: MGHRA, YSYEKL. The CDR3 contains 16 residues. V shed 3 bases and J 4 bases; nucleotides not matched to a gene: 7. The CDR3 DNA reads TGCGCCAGCAGCCAGGACCCTAGCGGGGTATACAATGAGCAGTTCTTC. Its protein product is CASSQDPSGVYNEQFF.

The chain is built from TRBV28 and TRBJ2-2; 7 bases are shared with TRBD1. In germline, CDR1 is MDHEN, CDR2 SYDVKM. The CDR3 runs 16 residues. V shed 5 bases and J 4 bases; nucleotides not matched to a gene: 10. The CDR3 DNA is TGTGCCAGCAGTCCAATTGGCAGGGGGTCCACCGGGGAGCTGTTTTTT. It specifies CASSPIGRGSTGELFF.

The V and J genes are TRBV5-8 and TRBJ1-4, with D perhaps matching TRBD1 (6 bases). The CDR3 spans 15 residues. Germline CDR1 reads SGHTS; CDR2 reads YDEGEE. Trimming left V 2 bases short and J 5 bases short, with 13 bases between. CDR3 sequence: CASSFVSGANEKLFF. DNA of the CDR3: TGTGCCAGCAGCTTCGTTTCAGGGGCGAATGAAAAACTGTTTTTT.

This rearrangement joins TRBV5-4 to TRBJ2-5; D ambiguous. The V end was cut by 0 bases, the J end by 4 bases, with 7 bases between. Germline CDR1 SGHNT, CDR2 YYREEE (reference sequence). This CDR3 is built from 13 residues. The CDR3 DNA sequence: TGTGCCAGCAGCTTGGAACCTATAGAGACCCAGTACTTC. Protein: CASSLEPIETQYF.